The entry below gives a single TCR beta chain sequence along with its context. The TEMRA cells underwent FACS enrichment, while the CD8+ and CD4+ T cells underwent negative isolation. This specimen comes from a study of CD8 T cells in Susac syndrome. RNA in amounts of about 0.45 to 1 ug was reverse transcribed with random hexamers. TCRdb ran MiXCR on the immunoSEQ multiplex PCR reads and lists one entry per CDR3 protein. The profile shows approximately 74,000 distinct CDR3 sequences, approximately 93% of them singletons. With 3 bases clipped from V and 1 base from J, the junction kept 11 bases outside the gene matches. Germline values: CDR1 LNHDA, CDR2 SQIVND (reference sequence). This CDR3 is built from 17 residues.

The sequence came from a human donor with Susac syndrome. The sample comprised CD8+ T cells from PBMCs. The V and J genes are TRBV19 and TRBJ1-1, with 7 bases aligning to TRBD1. As DNA, the CDR3 is TGTGCCAGTAGTATCGGGTTCGGGACAGCCAGGAACACTGAAGCTTTCTTT. This translates into CASSIGFGTARNTEAFF.